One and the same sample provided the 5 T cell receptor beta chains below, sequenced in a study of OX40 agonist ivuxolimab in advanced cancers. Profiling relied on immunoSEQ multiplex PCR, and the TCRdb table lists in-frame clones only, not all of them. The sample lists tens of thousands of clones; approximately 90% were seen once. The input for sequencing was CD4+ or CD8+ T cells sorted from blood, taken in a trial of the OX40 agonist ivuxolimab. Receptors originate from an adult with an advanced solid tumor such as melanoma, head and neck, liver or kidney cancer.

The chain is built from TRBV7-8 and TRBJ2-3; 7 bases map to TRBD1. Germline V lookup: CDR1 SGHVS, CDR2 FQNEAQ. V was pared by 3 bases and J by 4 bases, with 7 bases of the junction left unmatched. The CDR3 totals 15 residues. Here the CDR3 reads CASSFSTGLADTQYF. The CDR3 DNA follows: TGTGCCAGCAGCTTCTCGACAGGGCTCGCAGATACGCAGTATTTT.

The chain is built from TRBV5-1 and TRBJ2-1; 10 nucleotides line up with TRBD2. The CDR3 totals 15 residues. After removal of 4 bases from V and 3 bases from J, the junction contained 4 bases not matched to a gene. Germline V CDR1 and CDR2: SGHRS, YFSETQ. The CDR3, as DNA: TGCGCCAGCAGCGTGACTAGCGGGCTCTACAATGAGCAGTTCTTC. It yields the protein CASSVTSGLYNEQFF.

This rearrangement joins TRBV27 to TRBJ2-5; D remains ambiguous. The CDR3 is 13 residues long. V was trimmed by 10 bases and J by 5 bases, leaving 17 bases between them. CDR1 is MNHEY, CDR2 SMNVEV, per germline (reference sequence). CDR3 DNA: TGTGCCACACCGCCCCGCCCTGCGGAGACCCAGTACTTC. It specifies CATPPRPAETQYF.

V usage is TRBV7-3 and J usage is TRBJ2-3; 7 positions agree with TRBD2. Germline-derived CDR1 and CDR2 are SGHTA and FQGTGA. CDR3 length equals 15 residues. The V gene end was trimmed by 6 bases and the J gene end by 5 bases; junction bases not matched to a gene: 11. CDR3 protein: CASSMGGGTRDTQYF. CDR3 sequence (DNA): TGTGCCAGCAGTATGGGGGGAGGGACCCGAGATACGCAGTATTTT.

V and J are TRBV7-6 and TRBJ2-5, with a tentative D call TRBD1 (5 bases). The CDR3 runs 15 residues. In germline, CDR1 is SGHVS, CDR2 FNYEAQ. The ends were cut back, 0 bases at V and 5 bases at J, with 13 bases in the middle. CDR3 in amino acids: CASSLASVSGETQYF. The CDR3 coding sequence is TGTGCCAGCAGCTTAGCGTCGGTGTCAGGGGAGACCCAGTACTTC. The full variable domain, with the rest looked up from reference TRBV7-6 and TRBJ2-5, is GAGVSQSPRYKVTKRGQDVALRCDPISGHVSLYWYRQALGQGPEFLTYFNYEAQQDKSGLPNDRFSAERPEGSISTLTIQRTEQRDSAMYRCASSLASVSGETQYFGPGTRLLVL.